This T cell receptor (beta chain) was identified in a study of Ad26.COV2.S vaccination and SARS-CoV-2 variants. Study-wide findings and caveats: Greater spike-specific TCR breadth was seen in vaccine recipients than in placebo recipients. The TCR breadth and depth analyses may have understated or missed part of the total T cell responses. In vaccinated individuals, spike-specific CD8+ and CD4+ T cell responses reportedly displayed substantial breadth.

Note on this clone: Its antigen is currently unknown.

TCRdb's copy holds only in-frame clones and misses some; the assay was immunoSEQ multiplex PCR. The table shows 43,000 or so clones, with approximately 80% occurring only once. V was pared by 5 bases and J by 1 base, with 3 bases of the junction left unmatched. The CDR3 contains 14 residues. The V gene's germline CDR1 is SEHNR and CDR2 FQNEAQ (reference sequence). The genes are TRBV7-9 and TRBJ1-1; 8 bases are a match to TRBD1. The starting material was peripheral blood, obtained after recovery from COVID-19. This receptor was obtained from a human donor who had recovered from COVID-19. CDR3 nucleotides: TGTGCCAGCAGCGGCGGGACAGGGAACACTGAAGCTTTCTTT. It codes for CASSGGTGNTEAFF.